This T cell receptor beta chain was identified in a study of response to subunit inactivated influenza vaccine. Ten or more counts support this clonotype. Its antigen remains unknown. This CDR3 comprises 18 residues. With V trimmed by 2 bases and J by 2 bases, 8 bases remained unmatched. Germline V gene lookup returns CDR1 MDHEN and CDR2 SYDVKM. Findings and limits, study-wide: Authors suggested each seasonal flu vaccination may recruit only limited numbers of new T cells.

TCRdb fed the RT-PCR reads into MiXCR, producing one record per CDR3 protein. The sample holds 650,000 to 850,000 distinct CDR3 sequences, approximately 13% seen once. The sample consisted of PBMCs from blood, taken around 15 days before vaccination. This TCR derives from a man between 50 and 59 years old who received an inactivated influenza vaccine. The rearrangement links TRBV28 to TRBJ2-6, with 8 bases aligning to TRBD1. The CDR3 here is CASSLRQGAVPGANVLTF. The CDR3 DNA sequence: TGTGCCAGCAGTTTAAGGCAGGGGGCCGTACCTGGGGCCAACGTCCTGACTTTC.